This T cell receptor (beta chain) stems from a study of blood T cell repertoires in COVID-19. This clone was recorded once. In germline, CDR1 is MNHEY, CDR2 SMNVEV (reference sequence). V gave up 3 bases and J gave up 5 bases; unmatched junction bases: 5. This CDR3 has 14 amino acids. The table came from immunoSEQ multiplex PCR; TCRdb's copy has only in-frame clones and leaves some out. The sample shows 300,000 to 500,000 clones, roughly 88% of them seen only once. Sequencing was carried out using PBMCs or T cells enriched from blood (not recorded which). The chain joins TRBV27 to TRBJ2-7, with TRBD1 identical over 9 bases. This TCR came from a woman in her 30s with acute COVID-19. The CDR3 DNA reads as TGTGCCAGCAGTTTCCGGGACAGGGCCCACGAGCAGTACTTC. Protein: CASSFRDRAHEQYF.